This T cell receptor (beta chain) emerged from a study of blood T cells in healthy people across ages. Findings and limits, study-wide: Per million T cells, TCR beta diversity dropped roughly linearly as age increased. The study regarded diversity estimates from one million T cells as underestimates.

A sample-barcoded 5' primer and a J-beta primer mix were used in a second PCR of about 7 to 12 cycles. TCRdb re-called the 5' RACE reads through MiXCR, storing one row per CDR3 protein. The sample records about 1.1 million distinct CDR3 sequences, around two fifths being singletons. This clonotype was found a few times. What it binds is not known. Researchers report isolating at least 6 million PBMCs per sample. Total RNA amounts of at least 5 micrograms were extracted per sample. The CDR3 is made up of 17 amino acids. The V gene lost 1 base and the J gene lost 5 bases, with 17 bases spanning the gap. CDR1 SEHNR and CDR2 FQNEAQ come from the germline V gene (reference sequence).

The sequencing sample was made of blood. The chain employs TRBV7-9 and TRBJ2-2; weak D call: TRBD1 (5 bases). This sequence was found in a man younger than 35 in good health. For the CDR3, the DNA is TGTGCCAGCAGCTTAGGTCGGCAGGGAAAGGAAACCGGGGAGCTGTTTTTT. It translates to CASSLGRQGKETGELFF.